This entry lists 6 T cell receptor beta chains sequenced from one sample in a study of blood T cell repertoires in COVID-19. Sequenced by immunoSEQ multiplex PCR; TCRdb stores in-frame clones only, minus some. This table holds over 150,000 clones, about 88% found once. The sequencing input was peripheral blood. The receptors shown here come from a woman aged 55-70 years with COVID-19, enrolled during active disease.

J is TRBJ1-2 and V is TRBV19, with 7 bases identical to TRBD1. The CDR3 loop spans 15 amino acids. The trim removed 9 bases at V and 5 bases at J, leaving 15 bases unmatched. Germline V gives CDR1 LNHDA, CDR2 SQIVND (reference sequence). The CDR3 nucleotides are TGTGCCAGCCGGGACAGTAAAATGGTAAATTATGGCTACACCTTC. This codes for CASRDSKMVNYGYTF.

J is TRBJ1-3 and V is TRBV19; D call uncertain. Trimming pared 3 bases from V and 1 base from J, leaving 13 bases between. Germline CDR1 reads LNHDA; CDR2 reads SQIVND (reference sequence). This CDR3 contains 16 residues. CDR3 sequence reads: CASSIPGSVSGNTIYF. The DNA for the CDR3 is TGTGCCAGTAGTATTCCGGGGTCGGTATCTGGAAACACCATATATTTT.

The CDR3 sequence: CASSLVRGQGAAQHF. CDR3 nucleotides: TGTGCCAGCAGCTTGGTCAGGGGACAGGGGGCGGCCCAGCATTTT. The chain uses TRBV5-8 and TRBJ1-5; 12 bases are a match to TRBD1. The CDR3 covers 15 residues. Germline V CDR1 and CDR2: SGHTS, YDEGEE. With V trimmed by 0 bases and J by 11 bases, 6 bases remained unmatched.

This sequence joins TRBV19 and TRBJ1-2; no clear D. The CDR3 has 15 residues. Germline V lookup: CDR1 LNHDA, CDR2 SQIVND (reference sequence). The V and J ends lost 0 bases and 5 bases respectively, with 13 bases between them. The CDR3 region has the DNA TGTGCCAGTAGTATAGATCAACCGGGGAGGTATGGCTACACCTTC. It yields the protein CASSIDQPGRYGYTF.

V is TRBV5-1 and J is TRBJ1-1; possible D gene TRBD1, 6 bases. The CDR3 sequence is 14 residues long. Germline lookup yields CDR1 SGHRS and CDR2 YFSETQ. The V gene lost 4 bases and the J gene lost 6 bases, with 16 bases spanning the gap. CDR3 protein: CASSPTGTRAEAFF. In nucleotides, the CDR3 is TGCGCCAGCAGCCCAACAGGGACGAGGGCTGAAGCTTTCTTT.

This chain uses TRBV6-6 with TRBJ1-2; no clear D gene. CDR3 length equals 17 residues. CDR1 MNHNY and CDR2 SVGAGI come from the germline V gene (reference sequence). Deletions cut 5 bases from V and 0 bases from J, with 19 bases between. The CDR3 loop reads CASSPKARQETNYGYTF. The CDR3 DNA sequence: TGTGCCAGCAGTCCGAAGGCACGACAAGAGACTAACTATGGCTACACCTTC.